This T cell receptor (beta chain) was obtained from a study of T cells after yellow fever vaccination (dated 2019 in TCRdb). About the study as a whole: Libraries from fractions with low cell numbers were prepared with the SMART-Seq v4 Ultra Low Input RNA kit. Blood samples were taken at several timepoints before and after primary and secondary immunization, and bulk PBMC replicates and cell subsets were isolated. The cohort comprised two healthy male donors, one aged 18 to 30 and one aged 30 to 40 years. To follow T-cell clones before and after both primary and booster YFV17D yellow fever vaccination, bulk TCR alpha and beta repertoires underwent longitudinal sequencing. Study-level results and caveats: Most clones expanded after primary vaccination (96% of CD4 and roughly 88% of CD8) were re-detected after the booster, suggesting that broad memory maintenance occurred. The study included only a couple of donors, which limits how far the findings can be generalized. The secondary T-cell response was found to be weaker but faster than the primary response, with a peak reached on day 5 rather than on day 15. Computational filtering was required because FACS-sorted repertoires could contain abundant contaminating clonotypes from the bulk population. A small share of clonotypes was detected in both CD4 and CD8 compartments, with the overlap likely arising from convergent recombination.

On this clonotype: The clone's antigen remains unknown. It has no much larger one-base neighbor in the sample; base qualities were not kept.

Sequencing instrument: Illumina NovaSeq 6000. Synthesis of TCR cDNA relied on 5'RACE template switching, a step that introduced a universal primer site along with unique molecular identifiers. cDNA synthesis was primed from both the TCR alpha and TCR beta constant segments. Library amplification involved two PCR steps, and the second step added sample barcodes and sequencing adapters. Sequencing of the libraries was done on either Illumina HiSeq 2500 (2x100 bp) or NovaSeq (2x150 bp). The published analysis was carried out like this. Demultiplexing of reads and collapsing into UMI consensus sequences were performed with MIGEC, and V(D)J alignment was carried out with MiXCR. Vaccine-responding clonotypes were defined with edgeR using replicate PBMC samples, requiring FDR below 0.01 and a log2 fold change above 5 up to day 15. Each bulk clonotype was labeled CD4 or CD8 based on which sequenced repertoire, CD4 or CD8, contained the clonotype at higher abundance. TCRdb's own reprocessing of the public reads used fastp at Q25 and MiXCR and kept productive beta chains. Here each entry gathers all rows of one CDR3 protein and keeps the most common genes and DNA. The V and J calls follow TCRdb's processing rather than the paper's. The table for this sample lists about 300,000 distinct CDR3 sequences; approximately 10% of them were counted only once. The ten largest clones take up approximately 3.5% of the sample.

According to the study, the label for this sample's treatment or condition signals: live attenuated yellow fever vaccine strain. A standard Ficoll-Paque protocol was used to isolate PBMCs from peripheral blood. Dynabeads CD4 and CD8 positive selection kits were used to isolate the CD4 and CD8 T-cell fractions. TriZol was used to extract RNA from bulk PBMCs, CD4 and CD8 fractions, and dextramer-positive and dextramer-negative fractions. V drops 0 bases and J drops 4 bases, leaving 11 bases in between. Reading from cysteine to phenylalanine, the CDR3 counts 15 amino acids. Of the read, only the CDR3 DNA is kept; its 45 bases are in frame from base 1. In the germline V gene, CDR1 corresponds to SGDLS and CDR2 to YYNGEE.

The receptor was isolated from a man aged 18 to 29 who received the YFV17D yellow fever vaccine. The rearranged segments are TRBV9 and TRBJ2-1; perhaps TRBD2 is the D gene, with 7 bases matching. The sample was CD4+ T cells sorted from PBMCs, taken 5 days after the yellow fever booster vaccination. Here is the DNA: TGTGCCAGCAGCGTAGGAGGGGGGGCGTACAATGAGCAGTTCTTC. Translated, this is CASSVGGGAYNEQFF.